These 6 T cell receptor beta chains were all obtained from the same sample, sequenced in a study of beta chain features in type 1 diabetes. Study-wide results and caveats: Shorter TCRB CDR3s, moderately but significantly so, marked every one of the four CD4+ subsets in Type 1 diabetes patients.

No cognate antigen is known for these TCRs. TCRB transcripts that were expressed got sequenced, as all of the isolated RNA had been reverse transcribed. Sequenced by immunoSEQ multiplex PCR; TCRdb stores in-frame clones only, minus some. The sample holds 600,000 to 700,000 clones, around an eighth seen once. Sequencing was carried out using naive CD4+ T cells from blood. The receptors originated from a young man with type 1 diabetes.

Only a few counts were recorded for this clone. The genes are TRBV7-9 and TRBJ2-2, with D hard to call. This CDR3 is built from 15 residues. V shed 5 bases and J shed 4 bases, with 14 bases lying between them. CDR1 is SEHNR and CDR2 is FQNEAQ in the germline V gene (reference sequence). CDR3 sequence reads: CASSRTSLGTGELFF. The CDR3 coding sequence is TGTGCCAGCAGCCGGACCTCCCTGGGCACCGGGGAGCTGTTTTTT. The variable domain in full, with the rest retrieved from reference TRBV7-9 and TRBJ2-2, is DTGVSQNPRHKITKRGQNVTFRCDPISEHNRLYWYRQTLGQGPEFLTYFQNEAQLEKSRLLSDRFSAERPKGSFSTLEIQRTEQGDSAMYLCASSRTSLGTGELFFGEGSRLTVL.

This chain links TRBV11-1 with TRBJ1-4; no clear D. Germline loops: CDR1 SGHAT, CDR2 FQDESV (reference sequence). This CDR3 has 12 amino acids. Trimming removed 5 bases from V and 6 bases from J, with 7 bases in between. Here the CDR3 reads CASSPGDEKLFF. CDR3 in DNA: TGTGCCAGCAGCCCCGGGGATGAAAAACTGTTTTTT.

This chain links TRBV4-1 with TRBJ2-7, with a tentative D call TRBD2 (5 bases). From germline, CDR1 is MGHRA and CDR2 YSYEKL. The CDR3 has 16 amino acids. V was clipped by 3 bases and J by 1 base, with 16 bases between them. The CDR3 sequence is CASSHKRVSGSYEQYF. As DNA, the CDR3 is TGCGCCAGCAGCCATAAGAGGGTTTCGGGTTCCTACGAGCAGTACTTC.

For this clone: This CDR3 is also generated by other DNA sequences in the sample. CDR3 loop: CAWSVRSRGLNTGELFF. CDR3 sequence (DNA): TGTGCCTGGAGTGTACGGAGTCGAGGTCTGAACACCGGGGAGCTGTTTTTT. The chain carries TRBV30 and TRBJ2-2; no firm D call. Germline CDR1 reads GTSNPN; CDR2 reads SVGIG (reference sequence). The CDR3 runs to 17 residues. Trimming removed 0 bases at V and 1 base at J, with 15 bases between.

This clone was seen a few times. This chain uses TRBV7-9 with TRBJ2-7; 9 nucleotides line up with TRBD1. Germline V gives CDR1 SEHNR, CDR2 FQNEAQ (reference sequence). The CDR3 contains 14 residues. With 10 bases clipped from V and 5 bases from J, the junction kept 12 bases outside the gene matches. CDR3 sequence: CATSTGTGYHEQYF. The CDR3 region has the DNA TGTGCCACATCAACCGGGACAGGGTACCACGAGCAGTACTTC.

V gene TRBV18 combines with J gene TRBJ2-1; tentatively, D is TRBD1 (6 bases). This CDR3 spans 16 amino acids. The germline V gene has CDR1 KGHSH and CDR2 LQKENI. The germline V and J ends were trimmed by 4 bases and 3 bases, with 16 bases remaining between them. This chain's CDR3 is CASSLPNLGGYNEQFF. DNA for the CDR3: TGTGCCAGCTCACTCCCTAACTTAGGGGGCTACAATGAGCAGTTCTTC.